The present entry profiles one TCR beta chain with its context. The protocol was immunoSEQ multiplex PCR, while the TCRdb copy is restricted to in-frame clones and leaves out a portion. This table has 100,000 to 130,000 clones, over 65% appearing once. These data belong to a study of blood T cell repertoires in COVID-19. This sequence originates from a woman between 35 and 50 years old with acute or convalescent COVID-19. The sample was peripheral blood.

CDR3 sequence (DNA): TGTGCCAGTAGTATAGACAGGGGGAATTCACCCCTCCACTTT. Translated, it gives CASSIDRGNSPLHF. The V call is TRBV19, the J call TRBJ1-6; 7 bases line up with TRBD1. The germline gives CDR1 LNHDA, CDR2 SQIVND (reference sequence). J lost 7 bases, V lost 0 bases, and 0 bases had no gene match. The CDR3 has 14 residues. Full variable domain (missing parts from reference TRBV19 and TRBJ1-6): DGGITQSPKYLFRKEGQNVTLSCEQNLNHDAMYWYRQDPGQGLRLIYYSQIVNDFQKGDIAEGYSVSREKKESFPLTVTSAQKNPTAFYLCASSIDRGNSPLHFGNGTRLTVT.